The TCR beta chain under discussion was sequenced for a study of cytomegalovirus exposure and HLA in healthy donors. The count of this clone is one. Its target is unknown. One end of the junction varies from germline; a read error may be responsible. Primers included in the PCR were 60 Vbeta and 13 Jbeta primers. TCRdb keeps only in-frame clones here, not all; method: immunoSEQ multiplex PCR. The data show 81,000 or so clones, less than 75% seen once. The CDR3 spans 11 residues. Germline V gene lookup returns CDR1 GTSNPN and CDR2 SVGIG (reference sequence). Study-wide results and limits: The authors listed approximately 150 TCR beta chains as cytomegalovirus-associated.

The specimen sequenced was PBMCs. The chain recombines TRBV30 with TRBJ1-2; D not resolved. The receptor comes from a woman younger than 45 in good health and CMV-seropositive. The CDR3 loop is CAWSASPKHPF. CDR3 nucleotide sequence: TGTGCCTGGAGTGCCTCCCCGAAACATCCCTTC.